This T cell receptor beta chain emerged from a study of cytomegalovirus exposure and HLA in healthy donors. For this clone: Its antigen is unidentified.

Regarding the study as a whole: In a later analysis, common viral pathogens appeared linked to several of the most significant clusters. The Asian-associated ancestry cluster reportedly had fewer N-insertions than the approximately 690-donor mean in a later analysis.

The PCR ran on 60 Vbeta and 13 Jbeta primers. The method was immunoSEQ multiplex PCR; TCRdb's version includes in-frame clones alone and lacks a portion of them. The table shows some 140,000 clones, with 79% occurring only once. Healthy individuals who donated bone marrow served as the donors. At sampling all donors were nominally healthy, likely with unrecorded immune exposures. The germline V gene encodes CDR1 MGHDK and CDR2 SYGVNS. V was pared by 3 bases and J by 1 base, with 10 bases between. CDR3 size: 14 residues. The receptor's source is a young man in good health and CMV-seronegative. The chain carries TRBV25-1 and TRBJ2-7; possibly TRBD1 for D (5 bases). The sample comprised PBMCs. The CDR3: CASSESGPSYEQYF. The CDR3 coding sequence is TGTGCCAGCAGTGAGTCAGGGCCTTCCTACGAGCAGTACTTC.